Below are 14 T cell receptor beta chains sequenced from a single sample in a study of early T cells in non-severe SARS-CoV-2 infection. MiXCR, applied by TCRdb to the 5' RACE reads, yields one record per CDR3 protein. This sample has about 50,000 distinct CDR3 sequences, with roughly 15% found just once. Sequencing was performed on whole blood, taken at baseline. The receptors derive from an adult who was a healthcare worker with PCR-confirmed SARS-CoV-2 infection or an uninfected control (not recorded which).

This clonotype was found many times. The chain combines TRBV6-6 with TRBJ2-7; weak D call: TRBD2 (6 bases). The CDR3 is 14 residues long. Trimming cost V 5 bases and J 2 bases, with 13 bases left between them. Germline CDR1 and CDR2: MNHNY and SVGAGI (reference sequence). The CDR3: CASSRLVLAYEQYF. CDR3 DNA sequence: TGTGCCAGCAGTAGACTAGTGTTGGCCTACGAGCAGTACTTC.

In its sample, this clonotype was seen a few times. This rearrangement joins TRBV20-1 to TRBJ1-1; no firm D call. There are 12 residues in the CDR3. The V gene's germline CDR1 is DFQATT and CDR2 SNEGSKA (reference sequence). DNA for the CDR3: TGCAGGCTCGGTTTTTTGAACACTGAAGCTTTCTTT. Translation: CRLGFLNTEAFF.

The V and J genes are TRBV2 and TRBJ1-1, with D tentatively TRBD1 (5 bases). Trimming shortened V by 3 bases and J by 7 bases, and 12 bases separated the two germline ends. Germline V gives CDR1 SNHLY, CDR2 FYNNEI. CDR3 size: 13 residues. DNA for the CDR3: TGTGCCAGCAGTGAGGGGCGCAGATTTGAAGCTTTCTTT. This encodes CASSEGRRFEAFF.

This clonotype appeared many times. This chain uses TRBV6-1 with TRBJ2-3, with 7 bases fitting TRBD2. Germline V gives CDR1 MNHNS, CDR2 SASEGT. J was trimmed by 2 bases and V by 3 bases; bases with no gene match: 8. This CDR3 is built from 16 residues. Written as DNA, the CDR3 is TGTGCCAGCAGTGATACTCCTAGCGGAAACACAGATACGCAGTATTTT. This encodes CASSDTPSGNTDTQYF.

This clonotype has only a few counts. This chain links TRBV29-1 with TRBJ2-7, with D tentatively TRBD2 (6 bases). CDR1 is SQVTM, CDR2 ANQGSEA, per germline. CDR3 length: 13 amino acids. V lost 3 bases, J lost 2 bases, and 11 bases lay in between. CDR3 sequence reads: CSVEEGTPYEQYF. Here the CDR3 DNA reads TGCAGCGTTGAGGAGGGGACCCCCTACGAGCAGTACTTC.

The rearrangement joins TRBV25-1 to TRBJ1-4, with D maybe TRBD1 (6 bases). The germline V gene has CDR1 MGHDK and CDR2 SYGVNS. V dropped 3 bases and J dropped 8 bases, with 13 bases sitting between them. The CDR3 has 14 residues. CDR3: CASSDPTTGEKLFF. CDR3 DNA sequence: TGTGCCAGCAGTGATCCAACGACAGGCGAAAAACTGTTTTTT.

The chain joins TRBV5-5 to TRBJ1-2, with 7 nucleotides matching TRBD1. The CDR3 extends over 16 amino acids. Germline lookup yields CDR1 SGHKS and CDR2 YYEKEE (reference sequence). V was clipped by 4 bases and J by 4 bases; unmatched bases: 13. The CDR3 sequence: CASSGQEVDRVYGYTF. Written as DNA, the CDR3 is TGTGCCAGCAGCGGCCAAGAAGTAGACAGGGTCTATGGCTACACCTTC.

The rearrangement uses TRBV12-3 or TRBV12-4 and TRBJ2-1; D gene uncertain. The CDR3 runs 13 residues. Trimming removed 5 bases at V and 6 bases at J, with 11 bases between. The CDR3, as DNA: TGTGCCAGCAGTATAGGGCTCCGCAATGAGCAGTTCTTC. As protein: CASSIGLRNEQFF.

The rearrangement uses TRBV5-1 and TRBJ2-3, with D maybe TRBD2 (6 bases). Trimming took 4 bases from V and 6 from J, leaving 21 bases between them. The CDR3 runs 16 residues. Per germline, CDR1 SGHRS and CDR2 YFSETQ. The CDR3 is CASSNRDSPVTDTQYF. CDR3 in DNA: TGCGCCAGCAGCAACCGGGACTCCCCGGTGACGGATACGCAGTATTTT.

The V gene is TRBV27, the J gene TRBJ1-4; possible D gene TRBD1, 6 bases. This CDR3 region has 13 residues. Looked up from germline, CDR1 is MNHEY and CDR2 is SMNVEV (reference sequence). With 6 bases removed from V and 7 bases from J, the gap between germline ends came to 12 bases. CDR3: CASRRGGLEKLFF. DNA of the CDR3: TGTGCCAGCAGAAGGGGGGGCCTTGAAAAACTGTTTTTT.

Details on this clonotype: Sequence at one end of the junction differs from germline and may be a read error. This sequence joins TRBV3-1 and TRBJ2-3; 8 bases line up with TRBD2. The CDR3 loop spans 14 amino acids. Germline V lookup: CDR1 LGHDT, CDR2 YNNKEL (reference sequence). The DNA of the CDR3 is TGTGCCAGCAACCAACACGGGAGGGAAGATACGCAGTATTTT. Protein product: CASNQHGREDTQYF.

This chain joins TRBV27 and TRBJ1-2, with D perhaps TRBD1 (6 bases). CDR1 MNHEY and CDR2 SMNVEV come from the germline V gene (reference sequence). V was cut by 2 bases and J by 8 bases, with 18 bases left in between. The CDR3 consists of 15 residues. CDR3 sequence: CASSLDRREYVGYTF. CDR3 bases: TGTGCCAGCAGTTTAGACAGGCGAGAATATGTGGGCTACACCTTC.

In this sample, this clonotype turned up a few times. V is TRBV7-8 and J is TRBJ2-2; TRBD2 is a possible D gene (6 bases). The CDR3 is 17 amino acids. Trimming pared 4 bases from V and 0 bases from J, leaving 15 bases between. The germline V gene has CDR1 SGHVS and CDR2 FQNEAQ. The DNA of the CDR3 is TGTGCCAGCAGCTCCTCCCTTAGCGGCACGAACACCGGGGAGCTGTTTTTT. Amino acids: CASSSSLSGTNTGELFF.

This clonotype has just a few counts. The chain joins TRBV12-3 or TRBV12-4 to TRBJ1-1; no definite D call. V was trimmed by 3 bases and J by 1 base, leaving 9 bases between them. The CDR3 is 14 residues long. The CDR3 sequence is CASSFAPGNTEAFF. The CDR3 DNA reads TGTGCCAGCAGTTTTGCCCCCGGGAACACTGAAGCTTTCTTT.